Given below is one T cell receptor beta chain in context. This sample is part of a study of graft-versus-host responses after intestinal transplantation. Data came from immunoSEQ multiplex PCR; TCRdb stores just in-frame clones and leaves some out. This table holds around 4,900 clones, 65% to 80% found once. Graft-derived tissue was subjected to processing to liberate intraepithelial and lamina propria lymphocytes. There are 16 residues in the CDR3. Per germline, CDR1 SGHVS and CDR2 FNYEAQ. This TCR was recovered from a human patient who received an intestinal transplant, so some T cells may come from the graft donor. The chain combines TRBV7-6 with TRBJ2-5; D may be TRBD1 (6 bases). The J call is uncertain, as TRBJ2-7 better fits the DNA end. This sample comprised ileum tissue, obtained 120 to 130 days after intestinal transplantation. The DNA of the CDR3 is TGTGCCAGCAGCCCGCAGGGGTCCCTAAGCTCCTACGAGCAGTACTTC. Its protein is CASSPQGSLSSYEQYF.